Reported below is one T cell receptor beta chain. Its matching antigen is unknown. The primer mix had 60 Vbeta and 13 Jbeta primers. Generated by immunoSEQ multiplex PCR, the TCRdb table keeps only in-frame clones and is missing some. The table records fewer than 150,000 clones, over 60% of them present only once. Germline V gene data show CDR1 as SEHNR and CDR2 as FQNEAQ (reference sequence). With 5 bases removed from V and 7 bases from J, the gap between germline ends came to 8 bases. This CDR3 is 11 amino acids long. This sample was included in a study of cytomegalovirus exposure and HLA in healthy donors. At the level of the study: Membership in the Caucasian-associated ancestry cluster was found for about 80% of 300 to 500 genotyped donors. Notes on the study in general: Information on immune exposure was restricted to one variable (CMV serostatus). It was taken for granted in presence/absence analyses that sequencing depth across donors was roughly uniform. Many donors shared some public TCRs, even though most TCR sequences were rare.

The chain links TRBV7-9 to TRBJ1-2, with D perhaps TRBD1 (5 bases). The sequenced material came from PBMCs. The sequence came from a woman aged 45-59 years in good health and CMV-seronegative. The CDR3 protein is CASSPQGGYTF. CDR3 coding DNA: TGTGCCAGCAGCCCCCAGGGTGGCTACACCTTC. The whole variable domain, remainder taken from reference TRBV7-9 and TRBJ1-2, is DTGVSQNPRHKITKRGQNVTFRCDPISEHNRLYWYRQTLGQGPEFLTYFQNEAQLEKSRLLSDRFSAERPKGSFSTLEIQRTEQGDSAMYLCASSPQGGYTFGSGTRLTVV.